Sequencing of this TCR beta chain was carried out in a study of neurological immune-mediated disorders. There are many counts of this clonotype. TCRdb processed the 5' RACE reads anew with MiXCR; each CDR3 protein has one entry. The sample holds roughly 60,000 distinct CDR3 sequences; about an eighth are singletons and the top ten take about 1.7%. Trimming cost V 2 bases and J 0 bases, with 14 bases left between them. The CDR3 covers 18 residues. Germline values: CDR1 LGHNA, CDR2 YSLEER. V gene TRBV4-3 combines with J gene TRBJ2-6; D unresolved. This sequence was found in a man between 60 and 70 years old in good health. The sequenced material came from PBMCs. The CDR3 is CASSQSSSRSSGANVLTF. The CDR3 DNA reads TGCGCCAGCAGCCAAAGCTCTTCACGGTCCTCTGGGGCCAACGTCCTGACTTTC.